This is a list of T cell receptor beta chains from one sample in a study of Ad26.COV2.S vaccination and SARS-CoV-2 variants. Sequencing was performed with immunoSEQ multiplex PCR; in TCRdb, only in-frame clones are kept and a portion is missing. This sample has hundreds of thousands of clones, with around 87% found just once. The material was peripheral blood, obtained in a trial of Ad26.COV2.S vaccine versus placebo. The receptors derive from a person between 18 and 60 years old who received the Ad26.COV2.S COVID-19 vaccine or a placebo. The CDR3 runs from the conserved cysteine through the conserved F or W. A D gene is named only where the DNA matches it firmly. Clone size, where shown, is once, few, many, or a class for clones that have expanded.

j_gene	d_gene	v_gene	abundance	CDR3aa	CDR3nt
TRBJ2-2	TRBD2	TRBV3-1/TRBV3-2	-	CASSRVAGAVGELFF	TGTGCCAGCAGCCGGGTAGCGGGAGCGGTCGGGGAGCTGTTTTTT
TRBJ1-4	TRBD1	TRBV12-3/TRBV12-4	-	CASSLDRGEKLFF	TGTGCCAGCAGCCTCGACAGGGGTGAAAAACTGTTTTTT
TRBJ1-1	-	TRBV7-3	-	CARKTLLFQLRAFF	TGTGCCAGGAAAACCCTTCTCTTCCAGCTTAGGGCTTTCTTT
TRBJ1-2	-	TRBV5-1	-	CASTGGEAVYGYTF	TGCGCCAGCACCGGGGGGGAGGCGGTCTATGGCTACACCTTC
TRBJ1-3	-	TRBV6-1	-	CASGWTGLLNTIYF	TGTGCCAGCGGGTGGACGGGGTTGTTGAACACCATATATTTT
TRBJ1-3	-	TRBV27	-	CASSRQALSGNTIYF	TGTGCCAGCAGCCGACAGGCACTCTCTGGAAACACCATATATTTT
TRBJ1-2	-	TRBV10-3	-	CAISVTGNNYGYTF	TGTGCCATCAGTGTGACGGGGAACAACTATGGCTACACCTTC
TRBJ1-4	-	TRBV12-5	-	CASGPHGASTNEKLFF	TGTGCTAGTGGTCCCCACGGGGCCTCAACTAATGAAAAACTGTTTTTT
TRBJ1-5	-	TRBV19	-	CASSPRAQLNQPQHF	TGTGCCAGTAGTCCCCGGGCACAGCTTAATCAGCCCCAGCATTTT
TRBJ1-1	TRBD1	TRBV7-9	few	CASSSGGNTEAFF	TGTGCCAGCAGCTCAGGGGGAAACACTGAAGCTTTCTTT
TRBJ2-3	TRBD2	TRBV18	-	CASSPPSSGGKDTQYF	TGTGCCAGCTCACCACCGTCTAGCGGGGGGAAAGATACGCAGTATTTT
TRBJ1-2	-	TRBV7-2	-	CASSSYLGGVGYTF	TGTGCCAGCAGCTCCTACCTAGGGGGAGTTGGCTACACCTTC
TRBJ2-2	-	TRBV9	-	CASSVGVIWPGELFF	TGTGCCAGCAGCGTCGGGGTTATCTGGCCCGGGGAGCTGTTTTTT
TRBJ2-2	-	TRBV7-9	-	CASSSRGTGELFF	TGTGCCAGCAGCTCCAGGGGCACCGGGGAGCTGTTTTTT
TRBJ1-3	-	TRBV7-2	-	CASKPSGSSGNTIYF	TGTGCCAGCAAACCTTCAGGGAGCTCTGGAAACACCATATATTTT
TRBJ1-2	-	TRBV9	-	CASSVAGGAGYGYTF	TGTGCCAGCAGCGTAGCTGGGGGCGCCGGCTATGGCTACACCTTC
TRBJ1-2	-	TRBV19	-	CASSEQGANYGYTF	TGTGCCAGTAGTGAACAGGGAGCTAACTATGGCTACACCTTC
TRBJ2-1	-	TRBV7-9	-	CASSLGAGEQFF	TGTGCCAGCAGCTTAGGAGCCGGGGAGCAGTTCTTC
TRBJ1-1	-	TRBV2	-	CASSETGTEPEAFF	TGTGCCAGCAGTGAAACAGGGACTGAACCTGAAGCTTTCTTT
TRBJ2-7	-	TRBV21-1	-	CAVEGQEISYEQYF	TGTGCCGTAGAGGGACAGGAGATCTCCTACGAGCAGTACTTC
TRBJ2-7	-	TRBV5-1	-	CASSFGTNYEQYF	TGCGCCAGCAGCTTCGGGACCAACTACGAGCAGTACTTC
TRBJ1-2	TRBD1	TRBV9	-	CASSPRRDSPLVSYGYTF	TGTGCCAGCAGCCCGCGTCGGGACAGCCCCCTGGTAAGCTATGGCTACACCTTC
TRBJ2-1	TRBD2	TRBV5-1	-	CASSLTLAGEFAYNEQFF	TGCGCCAGCAGCTTGACGCTAGCGGGAGAGTTCGCCTACAATGAGCAGTTCTTC
TRBJ2-1	-	TRBV7-9	-	CASSFSGTYNEQFF	TGTGCCAGCAGCTTCAGTGGTACCTACAATGAGCAGTTCTTC
TRBJ2-2	-	TRBV7-2	-	CASSLETGNTGELFF	TGTGCCAGCAGCTTAGAGACAGGGAACACCGGGGAGCTGTTTTTT
TRBJ1-2	TRBD1	TRBV20-1	-	CSASGGDSPGLDYGYTF	TGCAGTGCTAGTGGGGGGGACAGCCCGGGGTTAGACTATGGCTACACCTTC